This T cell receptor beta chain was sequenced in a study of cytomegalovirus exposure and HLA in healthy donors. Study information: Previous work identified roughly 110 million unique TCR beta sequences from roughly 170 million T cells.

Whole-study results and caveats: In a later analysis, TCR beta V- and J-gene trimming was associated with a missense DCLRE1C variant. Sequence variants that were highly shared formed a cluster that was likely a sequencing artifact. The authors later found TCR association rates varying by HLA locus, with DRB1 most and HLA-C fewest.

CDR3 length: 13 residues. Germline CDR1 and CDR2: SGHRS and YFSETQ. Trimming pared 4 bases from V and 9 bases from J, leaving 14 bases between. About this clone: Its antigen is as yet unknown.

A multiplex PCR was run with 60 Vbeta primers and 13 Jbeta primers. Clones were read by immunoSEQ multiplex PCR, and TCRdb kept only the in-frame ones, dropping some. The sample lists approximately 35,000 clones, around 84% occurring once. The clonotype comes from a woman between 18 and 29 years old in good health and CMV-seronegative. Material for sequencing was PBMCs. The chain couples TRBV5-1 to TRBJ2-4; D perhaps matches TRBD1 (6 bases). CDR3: CASSLLTGGIQYF. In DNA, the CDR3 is TGCGCCAGCAGCCTGTTGACAGGCGGCATTCAGTACTTC. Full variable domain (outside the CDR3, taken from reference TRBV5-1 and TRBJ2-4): KAGVTQTPRYLIKTRGQQVTLSCSPISGHRSVSWYQQTPGQGLQFLFEYFSETQRNKGNFPGRFSGRQFSNSRSEMNVSTLELGDSALYLCASSLLTGGIQYFGAGTRLSVL.